This TCR beta chain was identified in a study of T cell repertoires in cytomegalovirus infection. For the study at large: Public signatures in TCR beta pointed to CMV infection and matching HLA type.

At least ten counts were recorded for this clonotype. Its matching antigen is unknown. From the reads, TCRdb called clonotypes with MiXCR, one entry per CDR3 protein. Among roughly 500,000 distinct CDR3 sequences listed, 30% to 40% were seen once. Study results and limitations: Predominance within the ex vivo response was attributable to HLA-C-restricted CMV-specific TCR beta clonotypes.

The clonotype originates from a human donor in good health (CMV status not recorded). Some clones in this sample may be carry-over from other donors' samples. The sample was cultured PBMCs, taken from culture after CMV antigen stimulation.

The CDR3 bases are TGTGCCAGCAGCGGCCCCGGGACAGGGGAATACGAGCAGTACGTC. It encodes CASSGPGTGEYEQYV. This chain connects TRBV28 to TRBJ2-7; 10 nucleotides agree with TRBD1. The CDR3 totals 15 residues. Per germline, CDR1 MDHEN and CDR2 SYDVKM. The V and J ends lost 6 bases and 4 bases, in that order; junction bases with no gene match: 9.